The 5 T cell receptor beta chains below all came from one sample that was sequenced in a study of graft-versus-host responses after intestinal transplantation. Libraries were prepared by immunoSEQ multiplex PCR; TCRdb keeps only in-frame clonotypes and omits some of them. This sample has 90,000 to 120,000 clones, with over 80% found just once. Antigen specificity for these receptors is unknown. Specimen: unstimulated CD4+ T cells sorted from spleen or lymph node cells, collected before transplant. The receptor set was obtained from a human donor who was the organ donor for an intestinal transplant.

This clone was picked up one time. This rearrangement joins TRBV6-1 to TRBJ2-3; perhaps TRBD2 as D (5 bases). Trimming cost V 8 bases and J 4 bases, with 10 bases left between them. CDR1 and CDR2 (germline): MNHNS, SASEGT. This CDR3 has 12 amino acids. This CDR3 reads CASGGPSDTQYF. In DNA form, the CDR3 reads TGTGCCAGCGGCGGGCCCTCAGATACGCAGTATTTT.

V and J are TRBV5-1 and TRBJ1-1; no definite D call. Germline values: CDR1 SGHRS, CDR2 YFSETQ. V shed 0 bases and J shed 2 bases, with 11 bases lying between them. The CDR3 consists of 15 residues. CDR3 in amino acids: CASSLVAGSNTEAFF. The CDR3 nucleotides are TGCGCCAGCAGCTTGGTTGCGGGTAGCAACACTGAAGCTTTCTTT.

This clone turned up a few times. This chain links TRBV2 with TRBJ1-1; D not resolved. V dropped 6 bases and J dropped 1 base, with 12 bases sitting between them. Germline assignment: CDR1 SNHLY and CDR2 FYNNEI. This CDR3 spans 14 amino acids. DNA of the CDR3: TGTGCCAGCAGGACCATCCAGCGGAACACTGAAGCTTTCTTT. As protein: CASRTIQRNTEAFF.

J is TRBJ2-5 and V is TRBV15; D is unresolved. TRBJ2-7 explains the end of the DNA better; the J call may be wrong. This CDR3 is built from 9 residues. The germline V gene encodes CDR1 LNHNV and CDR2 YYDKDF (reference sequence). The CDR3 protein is CASTYEQYF. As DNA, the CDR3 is TGTGCCTCGACGTACGAGCAGTACTTC.

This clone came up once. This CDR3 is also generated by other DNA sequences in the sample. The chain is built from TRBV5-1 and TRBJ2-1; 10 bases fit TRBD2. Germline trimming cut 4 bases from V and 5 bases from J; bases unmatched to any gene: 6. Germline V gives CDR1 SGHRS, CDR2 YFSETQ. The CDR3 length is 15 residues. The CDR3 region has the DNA TGCGCCAGCAGCCCCACTAGCGGGACTAACAATGAGCAGTTCTTC. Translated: CASSPTSGTNNEQFF.